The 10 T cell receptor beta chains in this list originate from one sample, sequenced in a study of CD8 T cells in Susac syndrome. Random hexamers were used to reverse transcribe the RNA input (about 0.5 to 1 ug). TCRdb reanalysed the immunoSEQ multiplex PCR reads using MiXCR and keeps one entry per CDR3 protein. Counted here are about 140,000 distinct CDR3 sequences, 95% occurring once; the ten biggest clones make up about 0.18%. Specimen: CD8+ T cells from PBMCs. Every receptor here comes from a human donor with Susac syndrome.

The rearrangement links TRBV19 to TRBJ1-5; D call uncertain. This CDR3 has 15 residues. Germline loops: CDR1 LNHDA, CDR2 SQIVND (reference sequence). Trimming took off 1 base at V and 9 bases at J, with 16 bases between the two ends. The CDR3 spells CASSIGLTWPTPQHF. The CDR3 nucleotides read TGTGCCAGTAGTATAGGGCTAACGTGGCCTACGCCCCAGCATTTT.

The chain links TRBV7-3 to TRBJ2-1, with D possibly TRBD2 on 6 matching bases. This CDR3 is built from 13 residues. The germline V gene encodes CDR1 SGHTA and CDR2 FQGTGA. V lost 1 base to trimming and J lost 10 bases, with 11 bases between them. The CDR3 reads CASSLRGLREQFF. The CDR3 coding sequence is TGTGCCAGCAGCTTAAGGGGACTCCGCGAGCAGTTCTTC.

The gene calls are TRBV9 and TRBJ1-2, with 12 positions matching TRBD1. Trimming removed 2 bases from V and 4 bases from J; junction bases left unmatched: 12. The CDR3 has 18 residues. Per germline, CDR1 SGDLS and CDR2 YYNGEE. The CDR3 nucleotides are TGTGCCAGCAGCGTCCCGAGGGACAGGGGGCTCTACGGCTATGGCTACACCTTC. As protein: CASSVPRDRGLYGYGYTF.

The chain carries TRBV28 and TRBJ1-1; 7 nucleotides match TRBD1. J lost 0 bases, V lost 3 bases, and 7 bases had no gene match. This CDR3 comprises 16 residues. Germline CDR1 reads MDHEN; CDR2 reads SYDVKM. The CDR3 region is CASSFQTGSMNTEAFF. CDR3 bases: TGTGCCAGCAGTTTCCAGACAGGGAGCATGAACACTGAAGCTTTCTTT.

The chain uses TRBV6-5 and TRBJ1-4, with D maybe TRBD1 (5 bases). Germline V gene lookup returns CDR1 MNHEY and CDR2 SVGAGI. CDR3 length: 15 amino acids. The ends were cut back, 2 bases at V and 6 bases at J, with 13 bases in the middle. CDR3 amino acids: CASSYGGTEDEKLFF. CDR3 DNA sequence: TGTGCCAGCAGTTACGGGGGGACGGAGGATGAAAAACTGTTTTTT.

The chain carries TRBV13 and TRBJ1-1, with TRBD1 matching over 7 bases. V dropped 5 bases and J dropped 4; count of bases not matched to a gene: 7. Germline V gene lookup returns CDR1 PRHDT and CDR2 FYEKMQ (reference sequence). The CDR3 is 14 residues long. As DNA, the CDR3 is TGTGCCAGCAGCACAGGGGCGGCGGGCACTGAAGCTTTCTTT. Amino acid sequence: CASSTGAAGTEAFF.

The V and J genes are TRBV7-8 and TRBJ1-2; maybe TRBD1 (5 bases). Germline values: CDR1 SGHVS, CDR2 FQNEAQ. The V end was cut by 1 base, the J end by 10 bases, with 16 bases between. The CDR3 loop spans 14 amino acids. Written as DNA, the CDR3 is TGTGCCAGCAGCTTAGAAGGGGACGGACGTTTCTACACCTTC. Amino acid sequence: CASSLEGDGRFYTF.

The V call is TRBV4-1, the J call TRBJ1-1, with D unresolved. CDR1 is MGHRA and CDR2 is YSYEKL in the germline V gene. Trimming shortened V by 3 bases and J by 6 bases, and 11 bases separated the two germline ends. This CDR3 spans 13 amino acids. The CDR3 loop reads CASSQAPSSEAFF. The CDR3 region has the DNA TGCGCCAGCAGCCAGGCCCCAAGTTCTGAAGCTTTCTTT.

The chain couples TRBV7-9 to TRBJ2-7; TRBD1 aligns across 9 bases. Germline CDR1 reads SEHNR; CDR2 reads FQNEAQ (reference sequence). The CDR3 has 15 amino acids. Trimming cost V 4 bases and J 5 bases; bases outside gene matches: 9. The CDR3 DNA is TGTGCCAGCAGCTCACCGACAGGGGGATCCCACGAGCAGTACTTC. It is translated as CASSSPTGGSHEQYF.

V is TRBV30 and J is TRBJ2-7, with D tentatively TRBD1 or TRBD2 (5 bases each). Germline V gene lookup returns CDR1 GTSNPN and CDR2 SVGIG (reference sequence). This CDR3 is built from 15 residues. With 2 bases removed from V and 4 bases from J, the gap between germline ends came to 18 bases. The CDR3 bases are TGTGCCTGGAGTCCGGTAGCCCGGGACGGTTACGAGCAGTACTTC. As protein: CAWSPVARDGYEQYF.